This T cell receptor (beta chain) is drawn from a study of shared clonotypes between healthy human individuals. Study findings and constraints: Since donors were few, the genetic and exposure-history diversity represented was limited. Measured sharing among donors was expected to vary with sequencing depth.

CD45RO-negative CD8 cells positively selected for CCR7 made up the naive population, which excluded terminally differentiated effector memory CD45RA+ cells. Method: immunoSEQ multiplex PCR; TCRdb's copy keeps in-frame clones and lacks some. The sample lists around 2.1 million clones, under 95% occurring once. A note on this clone: Its target is not known.

The sequenced sample was naive CD8+ T cells from PBMCs. The sequence derives from a man aged 18 to 30 in good health. Some clones in this sample may be carry-over from other donors' samples.

This CDR3 is CASTDQLFEQYF. The CDR3 DNA is TGTGCCAGCACTGATCAGCTATTCGAGCAGTACTTC. The chain carries TRBV2 and TRBJ2-7; no definite D call. The V gene lost 7 bases and the J gene lost 6 bases, with 13 bases spanning the gap. The germline CDR1 and CDR2 sequences are SNHLY and FYNNEI. The CDR3 has 12 amino acids.